The 13 T cell receptor beta chains presented below share a single source sample, sequenced in a study of blood T cells in healthy people across ages. A second PCR, run for roughly 7 to 12 cycles, used a sample-barcoded 5' primer plus a J-beta primer mix. Using its own MiXCR run on the 5' RACE reads, TCRdb lists one record per CDR3 protein. This table holds about 1.5 million distinct CDR3 sequences, approximately 43% found once. The sample was blood. These receptors all stem from a woman younger than 30 in good health.

This clonotype was seen more than once but under ten times. The V call is TRBV7-2, the J call TRBJ2-5; no firm D call. V was cut by 7 bases and J by 11 bases, with 14 bases left in between. Germline V lookup: CDR1 SGHTA, CDR2 FQGNSA. The CDR3 is 11 residues long. CDR3 coding DNA: TGTGCCAGCAACTTCCCTAATGAGCAGTACTTC. Residues: CASNFPNEQYF.

This chain uses TRBV6-1 with TRBJ2-5, with 8 bases lining up with TRBD2. CDR3 length equals 14 residues. Germline CDR1 MNHNS, CDR2 SASEGT. After removal of 1 base from V and 2 bases from J, the junction contained 0 bases not matched to a gene. DNA of the CDR3: TGTGCCAGCAGTGAAGTAGCGGGGCAAGAGACCCAGTACTTC. Encoded protein: CASSEVAGQETQYF.

The chain recombines TRBV10-3 with TRBJ2-6, with D maybe TRBD1 (6 bases). V was shortened by 6 bases and J by 2 bases, with 14 bases between the two germline ends. CDR3 length: 16 residues. Germline V gene data show CDR1 as ENHRY and CDR2 as SYGVKD. CDR3 nucleotide sequence: TGTGCCATCAGGCCCTCCCAGGGGACTGGGGCCAACGTCCTGACTTTC. Its protein is CAIRPSQGTGANVLTF.

The chain uses TRBV19 and TRBJ1-5; the D gene is possibly TRBD1 (5 bases). V lost 7 bases, J lost 4 bases, and 11 bases lay in between. CDR3 length equals 13 residues. Germline assignment: CDR1 LNHDA and CDR2 SQIVND (reference sequence). The CDR3 region is CASTVGGNQPQHF. The CDR3 region has the DNA TGTGCCAGTACAGTGGGGGGGAATCAGCCCCAGCATTTT.

In this sample, this clonotype turned up a few times. This chain links TRBV20-1 with TRBJ1-2; D remains unclear. The V gene's germline CDR1 is DFQATT and CDR2 SNEGSKA (reference sequence). V lost 1 base and J lost 4, with 13 bases in between. This CDR3 spans 14 amino acids. CDR3 nucleotide sequence: TGCAGTGCTAGAGGGGCAGGATCCGCCTATGGCTACACCTTC. Translating gives CSARGAGSAYGYTF.

This clonotype has just a few counts. V is TRBV7-2 and J is TRBJ2-7, with a weak D call TRBD1 (6 bases). The germline V gene has CDR1 SGHTA and CDR2 FQGNSA. V was cut by 3 bases and J by 3 bases, with 15 bases left in between. The length of the CDR3 is 15 residues. The CDR3 nucleotides read TGTGCCAGCAGCTTCTCCGCAGGGGATTTCTACGAGCAGTACTTC. It codes for CASSFSAGDFYEQYF. Full variable domain (rest looked up from reference TRBV7-2 and TRBJ2-7): GAGVSQSPSNKVTEKGKDVELRCDPISGHTALYWYRQSLGQGLEFLIYFQGNSAPDKSGLPSDRFSAERTGGSVSTLTIQRTQQEDSAVYLCASSFSAGDFYEQYFGPGTRLTVT.

This chain connects TRBV12-3 or TRBV12-4 to TRBJ2-6; D uncertain. The CDR3 runs to 14 residues. V lost 2 bases and J lost 6, with 8 bases in between. The DNA of the CDR3 is TGTGCCAGCAGTTTACCTAGTTTGGCCAACGTCCTGACTTTC. It encodes CASSLPSLANVLTF.

J is TRBJ1-2 and V is TRBV5-1; possibly TRBD1 for D (6 bases). The CDR3 consists of 13 residues. The V and J ends lost 4 bases and 7 bases respectively, with 14 bases between them. The V gene's germline CDR1 is SGHRS and CDR2 YFSETQ. Here the CDR3 reads CASSQGGSGGYTF. The CDR3 DNA reads as TGCGCCAGCAGCCAAGGGGGTTCTGGTGGCTACACCTTC.

Remarks on this clonotype: This may be a read error: a much more frequent sequence differs by one nucleotide. The genes are TRBV7-8 and TRBJ2-1; TRBD2 is a possible D gene (5 bases). Germline loops: CDR1 SGHVS, CDR2 FQNEAQ. CDR3 length: 13 amino acids. The CDR3 loop is CVSSLLARNEQFF. The CDR3 DNA reads as TGTGTCAGCAGCTTGTTAGCGCGCAATGAGCAGTTCTTC.

The chain joins TRBV29-1 to TRBJ2-7; 7 bases line up with TRBD1. Germline trimming cut 5 bases from V and 4 bases from J; bases unmatched to any gene: 11. The CDR3 is made up of 14 amino acids. In germline, CDR1 is SQVTM, CDR2 ANQGSEA. DNA of the CDR3: TGCAGCGTTCGAGGGCGACAGGGCAATTACGAGCAGTACTTC. Encoded protein: CSVRGRQGNYEQYF.

In this sample, this clonotype turned up a few times. The rearrangement links TRBV13 to TRBJ2-3, with D hard to call. Germline values: CDR1 PRHDT, CDR2 FYEKMQ (reference sequence). Trimming shortened V by 3 bases and J by 2 bases, and 12 bases separated the two germline ends. CDR3 length: 15 residues. In DNA, the CDR3 is TGTGCCAGCAGCTTCGGTGGTAGTCTCACAGATACGCAGTATTTT. It codes for CASSFGGSLTDTQYF.

This clonotype was counted a single time. The chain couples TRBV28 to TRBJ1-4; a possible D gene is TRBD1 (5 bases). CDR1 is MDHEN, CDR2 SYDVKM, per germline. Trimming removed 5 bases from V and 6 bases from J, with 16 bases in between. This CDR3 comprises 15 residues. The CDR3 spells CASSPGGRGHEKLFF. The CDR3, as DNA: TGTGCCAGCAGTCCCGGGGGGAGGGGACATGAAAAACTGTTTTTT.

The chain combines TRBV7-2 with TRBJ1-2; tentatively, D is TRBD1 (6 bases). V was clipped by 2 bases and J by 6 bases, with 10 bases between them. This CDR3 spans 13 amino acids. The germline CDR1 and CDR2 sequences are SGHTA and FQGNSA. The CDR3 sequence is CASSLNRADGYTF. The CDR3 DNA follows: TGTGCCAGCAGCTTAAACAGGGCAGATGGCTACACCTTC.